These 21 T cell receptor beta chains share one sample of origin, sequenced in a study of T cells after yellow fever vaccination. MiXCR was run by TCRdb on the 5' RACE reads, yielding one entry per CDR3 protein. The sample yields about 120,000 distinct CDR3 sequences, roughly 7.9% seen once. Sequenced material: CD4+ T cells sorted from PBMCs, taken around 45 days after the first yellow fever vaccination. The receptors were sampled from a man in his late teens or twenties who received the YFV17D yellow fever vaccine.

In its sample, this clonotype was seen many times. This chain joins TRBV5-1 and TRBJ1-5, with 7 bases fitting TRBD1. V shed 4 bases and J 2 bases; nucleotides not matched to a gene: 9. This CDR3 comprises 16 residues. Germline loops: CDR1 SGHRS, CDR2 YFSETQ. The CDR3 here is CASSPQGGSGNQPQHF. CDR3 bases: TGCGCCAGCAGCCCGCAGGGGGGATCGGGCAATCAGCCCCAGCATTTT.

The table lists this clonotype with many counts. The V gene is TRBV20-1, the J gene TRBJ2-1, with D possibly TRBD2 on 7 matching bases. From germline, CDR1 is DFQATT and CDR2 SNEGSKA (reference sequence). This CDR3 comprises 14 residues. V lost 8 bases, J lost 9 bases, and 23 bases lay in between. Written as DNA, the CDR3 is TGCAGTATGATTAGCGTGGGGGGGGCAGGTGAGCAGTTCTTC. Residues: CSMISVGGAGEQFF.

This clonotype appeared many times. CDR3 amino acids: CAWSKARGNIQYF. CDR3 DNA: TGTGCCTGGAGTAAGGCCAGGGGAAACATTCAGTACTTC. The J gene is TRBJ2-4, the V gene TRBV30, with D perhaps TRBD1 (6 bases). The germline CDR1 and CDR2 sequences are GTSNPN and SVGIG (reference sequence). V lost 2 bases and J lost 6, with 11 bases in between. The CDR3 sequence is 13 residues long.

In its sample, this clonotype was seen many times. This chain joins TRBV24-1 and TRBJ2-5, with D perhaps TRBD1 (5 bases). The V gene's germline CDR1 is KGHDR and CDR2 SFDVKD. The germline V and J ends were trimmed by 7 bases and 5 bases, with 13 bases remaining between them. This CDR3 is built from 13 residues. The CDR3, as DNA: TGTGCCACCAGCGACAGCCTTGGGGAGACCCAGTACTTC. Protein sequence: CATSDSLGETQYF.

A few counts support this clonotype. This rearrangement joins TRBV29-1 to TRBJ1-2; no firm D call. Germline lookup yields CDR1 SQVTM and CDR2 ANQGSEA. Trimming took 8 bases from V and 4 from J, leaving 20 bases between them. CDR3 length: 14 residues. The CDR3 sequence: CSSQAWARGYGYTF. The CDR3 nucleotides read TGCAGCTCCCAGGCGTGGGCTAGAGGCTATGGCTACACCTTC.

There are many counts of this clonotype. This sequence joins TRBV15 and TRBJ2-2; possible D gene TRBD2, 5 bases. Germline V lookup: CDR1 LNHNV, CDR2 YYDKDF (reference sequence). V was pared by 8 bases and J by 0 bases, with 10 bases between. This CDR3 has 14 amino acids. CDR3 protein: CATGSRPNTGELFF. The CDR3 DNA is TGTGCCACCGGGAGCAGGCCGAACACCGGGGAGCTGTTTTTT.

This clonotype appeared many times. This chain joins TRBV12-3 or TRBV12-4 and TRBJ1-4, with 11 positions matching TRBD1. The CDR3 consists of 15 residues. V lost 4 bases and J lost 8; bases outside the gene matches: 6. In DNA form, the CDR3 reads TGTGCCAGCAGTTGGGGGACAGGGGGTCGGGAAAAACTGTTTTTT. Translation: CASSWGTGGREKLFF.

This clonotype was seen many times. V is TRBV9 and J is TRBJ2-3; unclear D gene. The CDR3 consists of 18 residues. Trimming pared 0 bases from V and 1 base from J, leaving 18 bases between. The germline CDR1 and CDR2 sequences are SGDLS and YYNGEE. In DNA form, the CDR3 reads TGTGCCAGCAGCGTAGCTACGACCAGTAAGGTGCGCACAGATACGCAGTATTTT. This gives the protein CASSVATTSKVRTDTQYF.

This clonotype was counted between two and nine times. The CDR3 DNA is TGTGCCACTGACGGGGTCGCAGGTACGCAGTATTTT. This codes for CATDGVAGTQYF. The chain employs TRBV19 and TRBJ2-3; D is possibly TRBD2 (5 bases). The V gene's germline CDR1 is LNHDA and CDR2 SQIVND (reference sequence). Trimming stripped 10 bases from V and 8 bases from J, with 16 bases between. The CDR3 is 12 amino acids.

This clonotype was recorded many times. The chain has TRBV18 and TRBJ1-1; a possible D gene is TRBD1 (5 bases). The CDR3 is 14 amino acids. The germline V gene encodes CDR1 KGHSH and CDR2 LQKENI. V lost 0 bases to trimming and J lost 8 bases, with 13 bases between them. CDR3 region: CASSPPSVQGEAFF. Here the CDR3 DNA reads TGTGCCAGCTCACCACCCAGCGTTCAGGGAGAAGCTTTCTTT.

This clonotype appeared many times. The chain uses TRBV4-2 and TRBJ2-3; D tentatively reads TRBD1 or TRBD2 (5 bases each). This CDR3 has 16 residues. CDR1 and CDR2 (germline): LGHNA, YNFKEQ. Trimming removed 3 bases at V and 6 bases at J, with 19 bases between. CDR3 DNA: TGTGCCAGCAGCCAGACTGGGACGGGTGATGGTGATACGCAGTATTTT. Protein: CASSQTGTGDGDTQYF.

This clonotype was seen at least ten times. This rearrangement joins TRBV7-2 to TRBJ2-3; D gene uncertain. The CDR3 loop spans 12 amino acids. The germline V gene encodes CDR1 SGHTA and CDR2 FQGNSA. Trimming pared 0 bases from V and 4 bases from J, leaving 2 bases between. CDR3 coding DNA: TGTGCCAGCAGCTTAGCCCCAGATACGCAGTATTTT. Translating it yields CASSLAPDTQYF. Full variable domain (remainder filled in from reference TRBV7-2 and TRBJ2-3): GAGVSQSPSNKVTEKGKDVELRCDPISGHTALYWYRQSLGQGLEFLIYFQGNSAPDKSGLPSDRFSAERTGGSVSTLTIQRTQQEDSAVYLCASSLAPDTQYFGPGTRLTVL.

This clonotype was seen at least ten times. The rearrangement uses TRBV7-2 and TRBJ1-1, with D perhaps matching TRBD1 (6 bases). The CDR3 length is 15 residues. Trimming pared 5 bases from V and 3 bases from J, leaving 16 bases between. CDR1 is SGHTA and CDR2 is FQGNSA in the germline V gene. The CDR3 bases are TGTGCCAGCAGCAGATTCGAGGGACAATACACTGAAGCTTTCTTT. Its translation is CASSRFEGQYTEAFF.

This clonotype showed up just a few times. In DNA, the CDR3 is TGCGCCAGCAGCACCCTTAGCCCAGGACAAGAGACCCAGTACTTC. Translating it yields CASSTLSPGQETQYF. V usage is TRBV5-1 and J usage is TRBJ2-5; D is ambiguous. The CDR3 consists of 15 residues. Germline CDR1 is SGHRS and CDR2 is YFSETQ. V lost 4 bases to trimming and J lost 2 bases, with 15 bases between them.

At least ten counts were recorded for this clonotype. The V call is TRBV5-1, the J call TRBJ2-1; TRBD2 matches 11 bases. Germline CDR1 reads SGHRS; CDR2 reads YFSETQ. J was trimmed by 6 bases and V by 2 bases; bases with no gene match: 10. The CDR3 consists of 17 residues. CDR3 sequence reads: CASSLRLAGRVRNEQFF. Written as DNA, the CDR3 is TGCGCCAGCAGCTTAAGACTAGCGGGGCGGGTACGCAATGAGCAGTTCTTC.

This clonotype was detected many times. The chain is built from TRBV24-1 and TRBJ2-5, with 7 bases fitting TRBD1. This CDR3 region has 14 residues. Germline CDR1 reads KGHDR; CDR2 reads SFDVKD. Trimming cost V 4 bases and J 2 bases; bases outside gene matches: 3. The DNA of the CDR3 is TGTGCCACCAGTGACACGACAGGGCAAGAGACCCAGTACTTC. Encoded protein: CATSDTTGQETQYF.

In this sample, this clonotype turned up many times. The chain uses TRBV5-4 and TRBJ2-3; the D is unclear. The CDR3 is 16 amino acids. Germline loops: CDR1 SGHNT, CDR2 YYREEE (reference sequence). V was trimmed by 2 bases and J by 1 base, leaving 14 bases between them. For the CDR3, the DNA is TGTGCCAGCAGCTTAGGAGCAGGAGCTCGCACAGATACGCAGTATTTT. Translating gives CASSLGAGARTDTQYF.

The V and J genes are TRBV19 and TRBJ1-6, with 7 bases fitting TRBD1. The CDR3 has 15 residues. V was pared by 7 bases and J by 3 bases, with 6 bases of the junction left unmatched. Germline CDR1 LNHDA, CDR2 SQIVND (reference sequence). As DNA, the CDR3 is TGTGCCAGTATGGGAGGGGGCAACTATAATTCACCCCTCCACTTT. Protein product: CASMGGGNYNSPLHF.

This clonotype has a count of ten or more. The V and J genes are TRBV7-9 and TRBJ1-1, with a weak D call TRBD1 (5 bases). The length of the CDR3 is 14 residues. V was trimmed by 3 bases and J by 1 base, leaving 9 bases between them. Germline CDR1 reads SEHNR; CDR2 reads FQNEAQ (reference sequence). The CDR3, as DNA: TGTGCCAGCAGCTTTAATCAGGGGAACACTGAAGCTTTCTTT. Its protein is CASSFNQGNTEAFF.

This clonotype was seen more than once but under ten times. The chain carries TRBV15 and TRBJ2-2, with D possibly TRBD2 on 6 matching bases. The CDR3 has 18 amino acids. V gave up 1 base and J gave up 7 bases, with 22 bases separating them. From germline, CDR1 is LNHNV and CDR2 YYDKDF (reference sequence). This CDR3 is CATSRGGTAAQEGGELFF. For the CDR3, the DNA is TGTGCCACCAGCAGAGGCGGGACCGCCGCGCAGGAGGGCGGGGAGCTGTTTTTT.

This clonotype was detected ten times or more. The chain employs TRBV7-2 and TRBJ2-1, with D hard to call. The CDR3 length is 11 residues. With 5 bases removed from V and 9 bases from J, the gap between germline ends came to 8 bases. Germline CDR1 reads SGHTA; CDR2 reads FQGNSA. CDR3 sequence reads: CASSLVFEQFF. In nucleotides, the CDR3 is TGTGCCAGCAGCCTAGTTTTTGAGCAGTTCTTC.